This paragraph reports one T cell receptor (beta chain). This clone's antigen is unknown. Base qualities are missing; no much larger clone stands one base away. This specimen's time point label, per the study, means: individuals recovered from natural SARS-CoV-2 infection. The immunoSEQ Assay was used to sequence TCRbeta CDR3 regions. After extraction, genomic DNA underwent amplification by bias-controlled multiplex PCR, followed by high-throughput sequencing. The original pipeline was this. To quantify the absolute abundance of each unique TCRbeta CDR3 region, sequences were collapsed and filtered. T cell fraction was estimated by normalizing TCRbeta template counts to usable DNA, which was measured by amplifying reference genes present in all nucleated cells. Repertoire TCRs were annotated as SARS-CoV-2-specific when V gene, CDR3 amino acid sequence and J gene were exactly matched to a known reactive TCR set. The reference SARS-CoV-2 TCR set came from MIRA and was filtered for enrichment in COVID-19-positive ImmuneCODE repertoires, removing public or cross-reactive TCRs. Drawing on the MIRA antigens, annotated TCRs were analysed further at the level of specific ORF or position within ORF. Depth was the summed frequency of annotated unique rearrangements, while breadth was defined as annotated unique rearrangements over total unique productive rearrangements. Two-sided Wilcoxon rank-sum tests were used to compare TCR breadth between groups. The source is immuneACCESS, and TCRdb retained only in-frame sequences with V and J called. Part of the clones is not carried over; for the studies checked, unresolved V genes explain less than half of this, and the remainder is unexplained. V and J calls and clone size follow that table, whereas D and trimming were derived from the DNA. This sample holds approximately 340,000 clones; about 90% were observed only once. The ten largest clones add up to about 3.8% of the sample.

Trimming takes 7 bases from V and 9 bases from J, and the germline ends sit 20 bases apart. Taken from cysteine to phenylalanine, the CDR3 has 14 residues. The DNA shown is the 42-base CDR3, in frame from base 1. The germline V gene yields MNHEY for CDR1 and SVGAGI for CDR2. This sample is part of a study of Ad26.COV2.S vaccination and SARS-CoV-2 variants (dated by TCRdb to the early 2020s). In terms of the full investigation: The specificity and breadth of SARS-CoV-2-reactive T cell receptors after Ad26.COV2.S vaccination were assessed by TCRbeta repertoire sequencing. The TCR-sequenced set comprised about 32 samples: approximately 20 Ad26.COV2.S vaccine recipients, 5 placebo recipients and 8 SARS-CoV-2 convalescent individuals. Points the paper makes about the study in general: According to the authors, total T cell responses may have been underestimated by the TCR breadth and depth analyses. Spike-specific TCR breadth was higher in Ad26.COV2.S recipients than in placebo recipients (P = 0.0014). Vaccine and placebo recipients had similar non-spike TCR breadth, a finding consistent with the vaccine containing only spike. After vaccination, spike-specific CD8+ and CD4+ T cell responses were reported to show substantial breadth.

The sample in question was peripheral blood, obtained after recovery from COVID-19. This TCR was recovered from a human donor who had recovered from COVID-19. The sequence is built from TRBV6-5 and TRBJ2-3; the D gene is perhaps TRBD2, on 6 matching bases. The sequenced DNA is TGTGCCAGCACCCTGTCCCGGGACTGGGCGACGCAGTATTTT. This codes for CASTLSRDWATQYF.